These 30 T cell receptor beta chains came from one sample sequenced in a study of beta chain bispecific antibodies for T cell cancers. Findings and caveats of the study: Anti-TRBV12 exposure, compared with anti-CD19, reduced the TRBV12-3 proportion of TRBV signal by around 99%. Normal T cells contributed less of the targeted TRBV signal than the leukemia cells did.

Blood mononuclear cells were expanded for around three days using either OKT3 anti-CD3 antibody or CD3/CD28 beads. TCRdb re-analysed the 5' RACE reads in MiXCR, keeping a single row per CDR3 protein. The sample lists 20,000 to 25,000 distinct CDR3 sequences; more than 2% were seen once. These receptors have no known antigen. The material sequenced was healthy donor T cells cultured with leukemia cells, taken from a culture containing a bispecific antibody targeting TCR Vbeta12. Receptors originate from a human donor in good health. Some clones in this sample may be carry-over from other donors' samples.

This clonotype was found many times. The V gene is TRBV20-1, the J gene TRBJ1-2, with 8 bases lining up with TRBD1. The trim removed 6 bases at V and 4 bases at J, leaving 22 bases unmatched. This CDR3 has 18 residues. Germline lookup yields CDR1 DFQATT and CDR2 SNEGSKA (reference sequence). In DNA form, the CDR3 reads TGCAGTGCCACTCGACCACCCGACAGGGGATCTTTCGCCTATGGCTACACCTTC. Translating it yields CSATRPPDRGSFAYGYTF.

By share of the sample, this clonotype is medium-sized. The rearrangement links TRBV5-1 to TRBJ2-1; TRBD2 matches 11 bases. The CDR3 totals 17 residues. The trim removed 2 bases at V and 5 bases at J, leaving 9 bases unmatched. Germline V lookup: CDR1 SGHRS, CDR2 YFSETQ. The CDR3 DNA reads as TGCGCCAGCAGCTTCTTCCCGACTAGCGGGATTAACAATGAGCAGTTCTTC. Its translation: CASSFFPTSGINNEQFF.

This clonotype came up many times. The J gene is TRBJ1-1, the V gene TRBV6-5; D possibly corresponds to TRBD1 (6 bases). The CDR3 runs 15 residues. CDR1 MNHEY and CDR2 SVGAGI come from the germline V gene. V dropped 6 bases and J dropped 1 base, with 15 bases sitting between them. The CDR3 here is CASSLRTDTNTEAFF. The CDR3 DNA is TGTGCCAGCAGCCTCAGGACAGATACGAACACTGAAGCTTTCTTT.

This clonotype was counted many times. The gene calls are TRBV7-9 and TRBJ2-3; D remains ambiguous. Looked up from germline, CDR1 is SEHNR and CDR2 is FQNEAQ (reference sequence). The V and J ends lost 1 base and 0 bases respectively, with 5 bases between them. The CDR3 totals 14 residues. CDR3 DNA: TGTGCCAGCAGCTTAGTCCAGAGCACAGATACGCAGTATTTT. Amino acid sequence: CASSLVQSTDTQYF.

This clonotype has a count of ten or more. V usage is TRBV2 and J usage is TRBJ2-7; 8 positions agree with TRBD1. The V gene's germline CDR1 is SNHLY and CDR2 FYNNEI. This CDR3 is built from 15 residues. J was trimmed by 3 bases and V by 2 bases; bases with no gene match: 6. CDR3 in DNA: TGTGCCAGCAGTGAACCCTCGGGACAGGTCTACGAGCAGTACTTC. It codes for CASSEPSGQVYEQYF.

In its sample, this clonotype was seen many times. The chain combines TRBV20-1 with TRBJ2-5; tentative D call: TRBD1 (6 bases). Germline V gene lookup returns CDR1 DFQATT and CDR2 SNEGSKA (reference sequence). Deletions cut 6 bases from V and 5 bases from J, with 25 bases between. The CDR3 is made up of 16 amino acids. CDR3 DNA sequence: TGCAGTGCCTCACCTATGGACGGGACACCGGGGGAGACCCAGTACTTC. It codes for CSASPMDGTPGETQYF.

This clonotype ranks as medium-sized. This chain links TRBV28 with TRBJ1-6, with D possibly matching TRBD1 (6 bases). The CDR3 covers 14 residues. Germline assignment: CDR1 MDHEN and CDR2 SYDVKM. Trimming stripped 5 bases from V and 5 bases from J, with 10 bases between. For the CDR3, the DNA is TGTGCCAGCAGTGTCGGACAGAATAATTCACCCCTCCACTTT. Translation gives CASSVGQNNSPLHF.

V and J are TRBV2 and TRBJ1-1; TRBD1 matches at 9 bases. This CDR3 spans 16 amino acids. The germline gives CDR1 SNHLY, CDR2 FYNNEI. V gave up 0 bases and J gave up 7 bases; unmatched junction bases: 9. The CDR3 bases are TGTGCCAGCAGTGAAGCGCGTTACAGGGGGCGGGTTGAAGCTTTCTTT. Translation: CASSEARYRGRVEAFF.

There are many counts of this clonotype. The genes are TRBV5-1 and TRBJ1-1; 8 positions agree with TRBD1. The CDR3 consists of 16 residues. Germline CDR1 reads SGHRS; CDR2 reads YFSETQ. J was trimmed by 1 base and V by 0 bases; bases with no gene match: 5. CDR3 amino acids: CASSLGQGASNTEAFF. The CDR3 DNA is TGCGCCAGCAGCTTGGGGCAGGGGGCATCGAACACTGAAGCTTTCTTT.

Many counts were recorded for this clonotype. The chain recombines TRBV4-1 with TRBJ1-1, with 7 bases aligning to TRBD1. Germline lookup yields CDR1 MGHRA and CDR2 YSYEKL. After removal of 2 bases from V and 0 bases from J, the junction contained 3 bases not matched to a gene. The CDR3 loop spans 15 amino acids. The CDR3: CASSQMGQMNTEAFF. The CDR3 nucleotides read TGCGCCAGCAGCCAAATGGGACAGATGAACACTGAAGCTTTCTTT.

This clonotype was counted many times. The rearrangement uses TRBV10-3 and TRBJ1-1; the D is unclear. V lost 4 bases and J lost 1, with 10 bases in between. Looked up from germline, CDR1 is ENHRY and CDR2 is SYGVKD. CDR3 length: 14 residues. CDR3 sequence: CAISVIQTNTEAFF. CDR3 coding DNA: TGTGCCATCAGTGTGATACAGACGAACACTGAAGCTTTCTTT.

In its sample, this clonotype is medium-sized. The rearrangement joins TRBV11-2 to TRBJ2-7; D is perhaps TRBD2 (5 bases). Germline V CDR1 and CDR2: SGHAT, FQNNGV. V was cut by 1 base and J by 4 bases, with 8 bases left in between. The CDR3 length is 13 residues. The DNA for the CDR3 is TGTGCCAGCAGCTTAGGAGGCGGGTACGAGCAGTACTTC. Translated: CASSLGGGYEQYF.

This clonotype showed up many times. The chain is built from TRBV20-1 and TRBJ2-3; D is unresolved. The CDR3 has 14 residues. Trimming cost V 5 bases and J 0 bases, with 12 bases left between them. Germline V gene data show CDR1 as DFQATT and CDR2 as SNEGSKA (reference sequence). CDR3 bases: TGCAGTGCTCCCAGGCTAACTAGCACAGATACGCAGTATTTT. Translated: CSAPRLTSTDTQYF.

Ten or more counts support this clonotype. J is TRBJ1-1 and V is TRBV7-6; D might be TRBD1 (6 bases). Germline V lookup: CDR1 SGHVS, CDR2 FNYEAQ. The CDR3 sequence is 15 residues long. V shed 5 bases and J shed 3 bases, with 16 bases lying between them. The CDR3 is CASSPDRLRDTEAFF. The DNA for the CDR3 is TGTGCCAGCAGCCCAGACAGGCTTAGAGACACTGAAGCTTTCTTT.

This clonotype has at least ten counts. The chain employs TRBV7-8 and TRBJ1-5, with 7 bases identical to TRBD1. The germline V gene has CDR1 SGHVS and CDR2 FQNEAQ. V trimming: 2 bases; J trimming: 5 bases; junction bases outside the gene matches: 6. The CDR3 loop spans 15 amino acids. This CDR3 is CASSLKQGMDQPQHF. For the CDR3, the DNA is TGTGCCAGCAGCTTAAAACAGGGGATGGATCAGCCCCAGCATTTT.

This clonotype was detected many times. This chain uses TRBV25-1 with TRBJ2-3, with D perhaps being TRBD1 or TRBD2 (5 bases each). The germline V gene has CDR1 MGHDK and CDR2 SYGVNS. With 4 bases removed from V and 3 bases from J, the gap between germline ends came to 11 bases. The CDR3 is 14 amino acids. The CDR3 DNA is TGTGCCAGCAGTGGGGGGAAAGGAACAGATACGCAGTATTTT. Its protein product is CASSGGKGTDTQYF.

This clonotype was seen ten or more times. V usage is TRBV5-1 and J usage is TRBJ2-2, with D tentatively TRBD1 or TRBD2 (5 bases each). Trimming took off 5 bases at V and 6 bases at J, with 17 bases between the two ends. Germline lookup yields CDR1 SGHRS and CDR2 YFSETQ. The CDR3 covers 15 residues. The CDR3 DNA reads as TGCGCCAGCAGTCGAGAGGGGATTCGGGCCGGGGAGCTGTTTTTT. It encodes CASSREGIRAGELFF.

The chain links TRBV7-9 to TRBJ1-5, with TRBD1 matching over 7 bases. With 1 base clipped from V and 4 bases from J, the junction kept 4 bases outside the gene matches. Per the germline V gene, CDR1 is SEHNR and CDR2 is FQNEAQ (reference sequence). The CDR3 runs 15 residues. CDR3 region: CASSLDRGGNQPQHF. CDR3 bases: TGTGCCAGCAGCTTAGACAGGGGAGGTAATCAGCCCCAGCATTTT.

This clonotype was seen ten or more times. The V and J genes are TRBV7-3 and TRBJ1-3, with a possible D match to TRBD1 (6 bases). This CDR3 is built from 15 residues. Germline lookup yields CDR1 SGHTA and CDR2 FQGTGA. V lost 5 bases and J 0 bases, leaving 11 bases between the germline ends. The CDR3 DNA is TGTGCCAGCAGCCCAACAGGGTCCTCTGGAAACACCATATATTTT. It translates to CASSPTGSSGNTIYF.

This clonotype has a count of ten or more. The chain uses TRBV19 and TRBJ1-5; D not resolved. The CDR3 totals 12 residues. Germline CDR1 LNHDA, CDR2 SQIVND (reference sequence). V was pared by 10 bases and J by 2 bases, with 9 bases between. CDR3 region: CATSGGNQPQHF. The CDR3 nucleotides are TGTGCCACCAGTGGCGGCAATCAGCCCCAGCATTTT.

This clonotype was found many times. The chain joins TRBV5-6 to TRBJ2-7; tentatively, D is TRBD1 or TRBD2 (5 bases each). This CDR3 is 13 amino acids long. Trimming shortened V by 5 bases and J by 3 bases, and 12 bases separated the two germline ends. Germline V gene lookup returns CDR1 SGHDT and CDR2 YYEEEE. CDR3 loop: CASSRGRFYEQYF. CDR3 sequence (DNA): TGTGCCAGCAGTCGGGGACGGTTCTACGAGCAGTACTTC.

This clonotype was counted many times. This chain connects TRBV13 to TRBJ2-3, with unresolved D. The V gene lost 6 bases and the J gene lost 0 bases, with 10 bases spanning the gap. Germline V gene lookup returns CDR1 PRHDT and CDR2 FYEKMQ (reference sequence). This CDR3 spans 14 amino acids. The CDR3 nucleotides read TGTGCCAGCAGGCCGTTTGCTAGCACAGATACGCAGTATTTT. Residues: CASRPFASTDTQYF.

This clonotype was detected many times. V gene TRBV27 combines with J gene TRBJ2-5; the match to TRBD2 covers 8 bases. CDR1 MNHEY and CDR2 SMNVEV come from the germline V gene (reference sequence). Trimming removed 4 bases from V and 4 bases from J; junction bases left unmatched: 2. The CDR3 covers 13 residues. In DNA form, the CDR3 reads TGTGCCAGCAGTTGGGCGGGAGGAGAGACCCAGTACTTC. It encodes CASSWAGGETQYF.

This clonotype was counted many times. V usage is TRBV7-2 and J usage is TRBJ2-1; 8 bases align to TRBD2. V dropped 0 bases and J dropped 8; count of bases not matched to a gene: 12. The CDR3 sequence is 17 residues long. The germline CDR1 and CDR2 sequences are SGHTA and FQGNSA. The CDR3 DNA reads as TGTGCCAGCAGCTTAGCGGGACGGGGGGGTCCAACCTATGAGCAGTTCTTC. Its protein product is CASSLAGRGGPTYEQFF.

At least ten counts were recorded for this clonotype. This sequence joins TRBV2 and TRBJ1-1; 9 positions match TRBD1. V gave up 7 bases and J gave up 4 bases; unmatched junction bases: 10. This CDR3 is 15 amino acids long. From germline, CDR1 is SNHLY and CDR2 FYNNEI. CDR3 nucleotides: TGTGCCAGCACCGAGGGGACAGGGATAGCCACTGAAGCTTTCTTT. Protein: CASTEGTGIATEAFF.

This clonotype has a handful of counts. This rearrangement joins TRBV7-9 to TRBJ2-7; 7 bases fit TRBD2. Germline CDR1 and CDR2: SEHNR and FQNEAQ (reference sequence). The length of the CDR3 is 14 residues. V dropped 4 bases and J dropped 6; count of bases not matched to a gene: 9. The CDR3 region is CASSYGGGLLEQYF. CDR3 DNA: TGTGCCAGCAGCTACGGGGGAGGGCTTCTCGAGCAGTACTTC.

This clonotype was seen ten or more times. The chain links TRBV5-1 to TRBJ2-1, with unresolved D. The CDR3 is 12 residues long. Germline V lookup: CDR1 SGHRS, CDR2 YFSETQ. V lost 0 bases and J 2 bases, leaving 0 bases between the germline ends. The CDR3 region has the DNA TGCGCCAGCAGCTTGGCCTACAATGAGCAGTTCTTC. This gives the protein CASSLAYNEQFF.

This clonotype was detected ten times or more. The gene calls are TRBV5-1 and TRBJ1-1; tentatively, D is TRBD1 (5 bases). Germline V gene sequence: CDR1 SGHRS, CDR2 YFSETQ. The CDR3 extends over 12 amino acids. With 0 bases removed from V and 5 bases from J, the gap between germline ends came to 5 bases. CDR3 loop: CASSLEGTEAFF. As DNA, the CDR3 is TGCGCCAGCAGCTTGGAGGGGACTGAAGCTTTCTTT.

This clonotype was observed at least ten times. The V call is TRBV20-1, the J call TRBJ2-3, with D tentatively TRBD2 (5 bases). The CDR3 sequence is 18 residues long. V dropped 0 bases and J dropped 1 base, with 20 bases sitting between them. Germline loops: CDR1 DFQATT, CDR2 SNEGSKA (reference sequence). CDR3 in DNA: TGCAGTGCTAGAGACCCACGGACTCCTACCTGGGGCACAGATACGCAGTATTTT. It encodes CSARDPRTPTWGTDTQYF.

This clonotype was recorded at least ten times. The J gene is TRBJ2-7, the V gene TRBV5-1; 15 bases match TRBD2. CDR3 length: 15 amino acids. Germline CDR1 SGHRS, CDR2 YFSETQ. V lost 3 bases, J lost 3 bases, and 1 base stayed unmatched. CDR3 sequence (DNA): TGCGCCAGCAGCTGGACTAGCGGGGGGGGCTACGAGCAGTACTTC. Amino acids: CASSWTSGGGYEQYF.